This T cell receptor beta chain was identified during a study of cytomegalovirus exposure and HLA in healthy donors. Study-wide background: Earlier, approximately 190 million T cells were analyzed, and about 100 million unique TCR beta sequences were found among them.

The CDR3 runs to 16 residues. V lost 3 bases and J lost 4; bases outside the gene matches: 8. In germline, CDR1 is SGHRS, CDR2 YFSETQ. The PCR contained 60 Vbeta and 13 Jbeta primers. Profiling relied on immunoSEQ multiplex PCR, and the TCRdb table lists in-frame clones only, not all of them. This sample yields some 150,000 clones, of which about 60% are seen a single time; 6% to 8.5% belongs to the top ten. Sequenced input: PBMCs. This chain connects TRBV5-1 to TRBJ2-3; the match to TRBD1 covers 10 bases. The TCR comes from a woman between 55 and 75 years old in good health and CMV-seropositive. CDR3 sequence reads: CASSSQRDRGSDTQYF. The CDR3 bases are TGCGCCAGCAGCTCACAAAGGGACAGGGGTTCAGATACGCAGTATTTT.